These 18 T cell receptor beta chains were all obtained from the same sample, sequenced in a study of T cells in localized non-small cell lung cancer. The table came from immunoSEQ multiplex PCR; TCRdb's copy has only in-frame clones and leaves some out. The table records approximately 63,000 clones, 85% to 90% of them present only once. The specimen comprised peripheral blood, sampled before any cancer treatment. Every receptor here comes from a man between 35 and 75 years old with stage I squamous cell lung carcinoma.

This clone was found once. The rearrangement links TRBV4-2 to TRBJ1-2; 8 bases line up with TRBD1. J gave up 8 bases and V 2 bases, and 7 bases lay outside the gene matches. This CDR3 is built from 14 residues. CDR1 and CDR2 (germline): LGHNA, YNFKEQ. The CDR3 is CASSQQDRVGGYTF. In nucleotides, the CDR3 is TGTGCCAGCAGCCAACAGGACAGGGTAGGAGGCTACACCTTC.

The chain carries TRBV6-5 and TRBJ1-6; a weak D match, TRBD1 (6 bases). The CDR3 is 13 amino acids. Germline assignment: CDR1 MNHEY and CDR2 SVGAGI. Trimming removed 0 bases from V and 14 bases from J, with 11 bases in between. The DNA for the CDR3 is TGTGCCAGCAGTTACTCGGCCGACAGGTCCCTCCACTTT. Amino acid sequence: CASSYSADRSLHF.

The chain combines TRBV7-9 with TRBJ1-1; D gene uncertain. Trimming took 3 bases from V and 4 from J, leaving 9 bases between them. This CDR3 contains 13 residues. Germline lookup yields CDR1 SEHNR and CDR2 FQNEAQ (reference sequence). CDR3 coding DNA: TGTGCCAGCAGCTTTTCCAGTCGCACTGAAGCTTTCTTT. It encodes CASSFSSRTEAFF.

The chain combines TRBV10-3 with TRBJ2-3; D gene unclear. Trimming left V 3 bases short and J 0 bases short, with 22 bases between. The CDR3 covers 19 residues. CDR1 is ENHRY, CDR2 SYGVKD, per germline. In DNA form, the CDR3 reads TGTGCCATCAGTGAAGTTGCCATACAGTCGTGGAGTAGCACAGATACGCAGTATTTT. Its translation: CAISEVAIQSWSSTDTQYF.

The V gene is TRBV6-6, the J gene TRBJ2-1; D call uncertain. CDR3 length equals 15 residues. The germline V gene encodes CDR1 MNHNY and CDR2 SVGAGI (reference sequence). Trimming pared 4 bases from V and 2 bases from J, leaving 12 bases between. CDR3 nucleotide sequence: TGTGCCAGCAGTTTAAACGGGCCGACCTACAATGAGCAGTTCTTC. It translates to CASSLNGPTYNEQFF.

The chain carries TRBV5-8 and TRBJ2-1; 9 bases match TRBD1. The CDR3 length is 15 residues. Germline lookup yields CDR1 SGHTS and CDR2 YDEGEE. J was trimmed by 4 bases and V by 4 bases; bases with no gene match: 6. The CDR3: CASSQGTGTYNEQFF. CDR3 coding DNA: TGTGCCAGCAGCCAAGGGACAGGGACTTACAATGAGCAGTTCTTC.

J is TRBJ2-7 and V is TRBV30; D is unresolved. Germline V lookup: CDR1 GTSNPN, CDR2 SVGIG (reference sequence). Trimming shortened V by 8 bases and J by 3 bases, and 14 bases separated the two germline ends. This CDR3 has 12 amino acids. CDR3 nucleotides: TGTGCCACCTCCCGCAGGAGCTACGAGCAGTACTTC. Protein sequence: CATSRRSYEQYF. Based on the CDR3 plus reference TRBV30 and TRBJ2-7, the full variable domain is SQTIHQWPATLVQPVGSPLSLECTVEGTSNPNLYWYRQAAGRGLQLLFYSVGIGQISSEVPQNLSASRPQDRQFILSSKKLLLSDSGFYLCATSRRSYEQYFGPGTRLTVT.

The J gene is TRBJ2-1, the V gene TRBV7-3; TRBD1 is a possible D gene (5 bases). Germline CDR1 and CDR2: SGHTA and FQGTGA. The CDR3 covers 16 residues. Trimming pared 5 bases from V and 4 bases from J, leaving 18 bases between. The CDR3 DNA reads as TGTGCCAGCAGCCGAGACCCCAGGGCGAGATACAATGAGCAGTTCTTC. It yields the protein CASSRDPRARYNEQFF.

This sequence joins TRBV2 and TRBJ1-2; 7 bases align to TRBD1. The CDR3 sequence is 14 residues long. CDR1 is SNHLY, CDR2 FYNNEI, per germline. The V and J ends lost 4 bases and 3 bases, in that order; junction bases with no gene match: 5. The CDR3: CASSATGRDYGYTF. The CDR3 coding sequence is TGTGCCAGCAGTGCGACAGGGAGGGACTATGGCTACACCTTC.

The V and J genes are TRBV11-3 and TRBJ2-2; D may be TRBD1 or TRBD2 (5 bases each). V was clipped by 4 bases and J by 6 bases, with 18 bases between them. In germline, CDR1 is SGHNT, CDR2 YENEEA. The CDR3 extends over 16 amino acids. The CDR3 protein is CASSSSQLRDPGELFF. The CDR3 DNA follows: TGTGCCAGCAGCTCGAGTCAGCTTCGGGACCCCGGGGAGCTGTTTTTT.

This clone was observed once. This same CDR3 is encoded by further DNA sequences in the sample. The chain is built from TRBV7-3 and TRBJ2-1; 7 bases agree with TRBD1. CDR1 is SGHTA, CDR2 FQGTGA, per germline. This CDR3 has 16 amino acids. V dropped 0 bases and J dropped 4; count of bases not matched to a gene: 6. The CDR3 spells CASSLTGAQGYNEQFF. The CDR3 nucleotides read TGTGCCAGCAGCTTAACAGGGGCACAGGGGTACAATGAGCAGTTCTTC.

The rearrangement joins TRBV6-1 to TRBJ1-5, with D possibly being TRBD1 (6 bases). The ends were cut back, 7 bases at V and 2 bases at J, with 15 bases in the middle. The germline gives CDR1 MNHNS, CDR2 SASEGT. The CDR3 totals 15 residues. The CDR3 coding sequence is TGTGCCAGCATGGTCGAGGGGGGTCGCAATCAGCCCCAGCATTTT. Protein: CASMVEGGRNQPQHF.

The V gene is TRBV10-3, the J gene TRBJ2-5, with no clear D. CDR3 size: 14 residues. V lost 0 bases to trimming and J lost 3 bases, with 8 bases between them. Germline V gene lookup returns CDR1 ENHRY and CDR2 SYGVKD. As DNA, the CDR3 is TGTGCCATCAGTGAGTCAGAGGAAAAAGAGACCCAGTACTTC. Its translation is CAISESEEKETQYF.

The table lists this clone with a count of one. The rearrangement uses TRBV7-2 and TRBJ2-7; D is unclear. This CDR3 comprises 13 residues. Germline-derived CDR1 and CDR2 are SGHTA and FQGNSA. The ends were cut back, 1 base at V and 3 bases at J, with 7 bases in the middle. The CDR3 is CASSLGPNYEQYF. CDR3 coding DNA: TGTGCCAGCAGCTTAGGTCCCAACTACGAGCAGTACTTC.

V gene TRBV27 combines with J gene TRBJ2-6, with D perhaps TRBD1 (5 bases). This CDR3 comprises 17 residues. CDR1 and CDR2 (germline): MNHEY, SMNVEV (reference sequence). The V end was cut by 1 base, the J end by 3 bases, with 13 bases between. CDR3 sequence reads: CASSLWKGEGGANVLTF. For the CDR3, the DNA is TGTGCCAGCAGTTTATGGAAAGGGGAAGGTGGGGCCAACGTCCTGACTTTC.

J is TRBJ2-2 and V is TRBV5-4; 8 positions match TRBD2. Germline V gene sequence: CDR1 SGHNT, CDR2 YYREEE (reference sequence). V lost 0 bases and J lost 7; bases outside the gene matches: 5. The CDR3 is 15 residues long. CDR3 bases: TGTGCCAGCAGCTTGGCGAGGACTAGCAGCGGGGAGCTGTTTTTT. Its protein is CASSLARTSSGELFF.

The rearrangement links TRBV9 to TRBJ1-1; D call uncertain. Trimming removed 0 bases at V and 4 bases at J, with 7 bases between. Germline CDR1 reads SGDLS; CDR2 reads YYNGEE. The CDR3 contains 13 residues. CDR3: CASSVVESTEAFF. DNA for the CDR3: TGTGCCAGCAGCGTAGTGGAGAGCACTGAAGCTTTCTTT.

V gene TRBV9 combines with J gene TRBJ2-3, with TRBD1 matching over 12 bases. Per the germline V gene, CDR1 is SGDLS and CDR2 is YYNGEE. With V trimmed by 2 bases and J by 4 bases, 2 bases remained unmatched. CDR3 size: 15 residues. Here the CDR3 reads CASSVGTGGADTQYF. The CDR3 region has the DNA TGTGCCAGCAGCGTCGGGACAGGGGGCGCAGATACGCAGTATTTT. Variable domain in full (rest from reference TRBV9 and TRBJ2-3): DSGVTQTPKHLITATGQRVTLRCSPRSGDLSVYWYQQSLDQGLQFLIQYYNGEERAKGNILERFSAQQFPDLHSELNLSSLELGDSALYFCASSVGTGGADTQYFGPGTRLTVL.